This T cell receptor beta chain was profiled in a study of blood T cell repertoires in COVID-19. Everyone who took part was roughly 18 to 89 years old, and they came from about two dozen US areas. Membership in each cohort depended on participant-reported clinical history. Germline V CDR1 and CDR2: MNHNS, SASEGT. V lost 3 bases, J lost 2 bases, and 10 bases lay in between. The CDR3 contains 15 residues. This clone has at least ten counts. Original data processing: Reference gene primer amplification gave nucleated cell count estimates. Here immunoSEQ multiplex PCR was the method, and the copy in TCRdb shows in-frame clones only, minus some. That table is the source of V, J and clone size, and D and trimming were worked out from the DNA. The profile shows about 400,000 clones, roughly 86% of them singletons.

The sample comprised PBMCs or T cells enriched from blood (not recorded which). The receptor was isolated from a woman between 25 and 40 years old who had recovered from COVID-19. The chain is built from TRBV6-1 and TRBJ1-4; D unclear. The CDR3, as DNA: TGTGCCAGCAGTGAGGAGAGGGTGACTAATGAAAAACTGTTTTTT. As protein: CASSEERVTNEKLFF.